The present T cell receptor beta chain was sequenced within a study of PD-L1 blockade in urothelial cancer. Overall study: Starting around 2014, patients were given atezolizumab (1,200 mg intravenously every 3 weeks). The patients had undergone anywhere from 0 to 3 prior chemotherapy regimens. Analyzed time points were 3 weeks (second dose) and 6 weeks after therapy began. Typically, measured as a median, blood samples had about 140,000 T cells.

Documented time point: pretreatment peripheral blood. Repertoires were generated with immunoSEQ multiplex PCR, while TCRdb's copy carries only in-frame clones and drops some. The sample contains 40,000 or so clones, 82% of which appear only once. This material consisted of PBMCs, taken around atezolizumab (anti-PD-L1) treatment. The clonotype comes from a man aged 55 to 70 with urothelial cancer.

The CDR3 spells CASSEANSGETQYF. The CDR3 DNA follows: TGTGCCAGCAGTGAAGCGAATAGCGGAGAGACCCAGTACTTC. The rearrangement links TRBV2 to TRBJ2-5; TRBD2 might be the D (6 bases). CDR3 length equals 14 residues. V was trimmed by 0 bases and J by 4 bases, leaving 9 bases between them. Germline values: CDR1 SNHLY, CDR2 FYNNEI.